This entry lists 19 T cell receptor beta chains sequenced from one sample in a study of shared clonotypes between healthy human individuals. Libraries were prepared by immunoSEQ multiplex PCR; TCRdb keeps only in-frame clonotypes and omits some of them. The data hold 2 million to 2.5 million clones, with around 92% observed a single time. Source material: naive CD4+ T cells from PBMCs. Sample subset: CD45RA+ positively selected. The receptor source for this set is a young man in good health. Some clones in this sample may be carry-over from other donors' samples.

The V call is TRBV18, the J call TRBJ1-2, with D possibly being TRBD1 (5 bases). In germline, CDR1 is KGHSH, CDR2 LQKENI. CDR3 size: 14 residues. Trimming cost V 4 bases and J 2 bases, with 11 bases left between them. The CDR3 DNA reads as TGTGCCAGCTCACAGCGCAGGGACAACTATGGCTACACCTTC. Protein: CASSQRRDNYGYTF. Full variable domain (outside the CDR3, taken from reference TRBV18 and TRBJ1-2): NAGVMQNPRHLVRRRGQEARLRCSPMKGHSHVYWYRQLPEEGLKFMVYLQKENIIDESGMPKERFSAEFPKEGPSILRIQQVVRGDSAAYFCASSQRRDNYGYTFGSGTRLTVV.

The rearrangement links TRBV5-1 to TRBJ2-5; no definite D call. Germline-derived CDR1 and CDR2 are SGHRS and YFSETQ. V was shortened by 4 bases and J by 0 bases, with 7 bases between the two germline ends. There are 13 residues in the CDR3. DNA of the CDR3: TGCGCCAGCAGCCTAAGTCACCAAGAGACCCAGTACTTC. Amino acids: CASSLSHQETQYF.

The sample holds a few counts of this clone. Other DNA sequences within the sample encode an identical CDR3. The chain employs TRBV6-5 and TRBJ2-7; the match to TRBD1 covers 10 bases. After removal of 0 bases from V and 3 bases from J, the junction contained 2 bases not matched to a gene. This CDR3 has 15 residues. The V gene's germline CDR1 is MNHEY and CDR2 SVGAGI. The CDR3 sequence is CASSYSGTGDYEQYF. The CDR3 bases are TGTGCCAGCAGTTACTCAGGGACAGGGGACTACGAGCAGTACTTC.

This clone was recorded once. This sequence joins TRBV6-6 and TRBJ2-5, with 11 bases matching TRBD2. Germline lookup yields CDR1 MNHNY and CDR2 SVGAGI (reference sequence). The CDR3 runs 16 residues. The V gene end was trimmed by 5 bases and the J gene end by 0 bases; junction bases not matched to a gene: 5. This CDR3 is CASSTRLAGNQETQYF. CDR3 nucleotides: TGTGCCAGCAGTACCCGACTAGCGGGGAACCAAGAGACCCAGTACTTC.

The rearrangement joins TRBV6-5 to TRBJ1-2; perhaps TRBD1 as D (5 bases). The germline CDR1 and CDR2 sequences are MNHEY and SVGAGI. The CDR3 consists of 14 residues. Trimming took 6 bases from V and 2 from J, leaving 13 bases between them. As DNA, the CDR3 is TGTGCCAGCAGAAAATCCGGGACGAACTATGGCTACACCTTC. Encoded protein: CASRKSGTNYGYTF.

This clone was seen more than once but under ten times. The CDR3 loop is CASSGTGLGYGYTF. For the CDR3, the DNA is TGCGCCAGCAGCGGAACAGGGCTCGGCTATGGCTACACCTTC. This chain uses TRBV5-1 with TRBJ1-2, with a weak D call TRBD1 (6 bases). The V gene lost 4 bases and the J gene lost 4 bases, with 14 bases spanning the gap. The germline CDR1 and CDR2 sequences are SGHRS and YFSETQ. This CDR3 contains 14 residues.

V and J are TRBV18 and TRBJ2-1; perhaps TRBD1 as D (6 bases). V was trimmed by 3 bases and J by 6 bases, leaving 12 bases between them. This CDR3 has 14 residues. Per germline, CDR1 KGHSH and CDR2 LQKENI. Written as DNA, the CDR3 is TGTGCCAGCTCACCTCAGGGGTTGGGCAATGAGCAGTTCTTC. This gives the protein CASSPQGLGNEQFF.

The rearrangement links TRBV11-2 to TRBJ2-3, with D tentatively TRBD2 (5 bases). Trimming stripped 1 base from V and 2 bases from J, with 7 bases between. The CDR3 has 14 residues. Germline V gives CDR1 SGHAT, CDR2 FQNNGV. CDR3 sequence: CASSLVDYTDTQYF. Here the CDR3 DNA reads TGTGCCAGCAGCTTAGTTGACTACACAGATACGCAGTATTTT.

V gene TRBV6-6 combines with J gene TRBJ2-2; D not resolved. The length of the CDR3 is 11 residues. Deletions cut 5 bases from V and 9 bases from J, with 7 bases between. CDR1 is MNHNY, CDR2 SVGAGI, per germline (reference sequence). Here the CDR3 DNA reads TGTGCCAGCAGTGACCGGAGGGAGCTGTTTTTT. Protein product: CASSDRRELFF.

The genes are TRBV28 and TRBJ1-5; D perhaps matches TRBD1 (5 bases). Trimming removed 6 bases from V and 10 bases from J, with 16 bases in between. The CDR3 totals 13 residues. Germline loops: CDR1 MDHEN, CDR2 SYDVKM. The CDR3: CASSLGPQEPQHF. Here the CDR3 DNA reads TGTGCCAGCAGCCTGGGACCTCAGGAACCCCAGCATTTT.

This clone has more than one count but fewer than ten. The rearrangement uses TRBV30 and TRBJ1-1, with D perhaps TRBD1 (5 bases). CDR1 is GTSNPN, CDR2 SVGIG, per germline (reference sequence). The V end lost 1 base, the J end lost 8 bases, and 8 bases lay between the germline ends. CDR3 size: 11 residues. Here the CDR3 reads CAWSATAEAFF. The CDR3 DNA sequence: TGTGCCTGGAGTGCGACAGCAGAAGCTTTCTTT.

Concerning this clone: Within the sample, other DNA sequences also encode this same CDR3. The chain links TRBV9 to TRBJ2-1; D possibly corresponds to TRBD2 (7 bases). Germline CDR1 is SGDLS and CDR2 is YYNGEE. CDR3 length: 15 residues. Trimming stripped 0 bases from V and 3 bases from J, with 10 bases between. For the CDR3, the DNA is TGTGCCAGCAGCGTAGAGGGGGACTACTACAATGAGCAGTTCTTC. The encoded protein is CASSVEGDYYNEQFF.

CDR3 amino acids: CASKGPGVDTQYF. CDR3 DNA sequence: TGTGCCAGCAAGGGGCCAGGGGTAGATACGCAGTATTTT. The V call is TRBV6-5, the J call TRBJ2-3; tentatively, D is TRBD1 (6 bases). Trimming pared 7 bases from V and 5 bases from J, leaving 13 bases between. The CDR3 runs 13 residues. Germline CDR1 MNHEY, CDR2 SVGAGI.

The chain is built from TRBV7-3 and TRBJ2-1; D gene uncertain. Germline values: CDR1 SGHTA, CDR2 FQGTGA. This CDR3 is 13 amino acids long. V lost 3 bases and J 9 bases, leaving 12 bases between the germline ends. CDR3 sequence: CASSLLGTGEQFF. CDR3 DNA: TGTGCCAGCAGCTTGCTAGGTACGGGTGAGCAGTTCTTC.

As to this clone: The same CDR3 arises from other DNA sequences in this sample as well. The chain combines TRBV5-1 with TRBJ2-7, with 7 bases that match TRBD1. This CDR3 is built from 15 residues. V lost 0 bases, J lost 3 bases, and 6 bases stayed unmatched. Germline CDR1 reads SGHRS; CDR2 reads YFSETQ. The DNA for the CDR3 is TGCGCCAGCAGCTTGGTTGGGGGACAGAGCTACGAGCAGTACTTC. This sequence encodes CASSLVGGQSYEQYF.

The chain employs TRBV28 and TRBJ2-5, with a weak D call TRBD2 (6 bases). Germline CDR1 and CDR2: MDHEN and SYDVKM. Between the trimmed V and J ends, which lost 1 base and 4 bases, there was a span of 10 bases. The CDR3 is 14 residues long. CDR3 DNA sequence: TGTGCCAGCAGTTTATACTGGGGAGGAGAGACCCAGTACTTC. It yields the protein CASSLYWGGETQYF.

This rearrangement joins TRBV29-1 to TRBJ1-1, with D possibly being TRBD1 (6 bases). The length of the CDR3 is 12 residues. Germline V gives CDR1 SQVTM, CDR2 ANQGSEA. V shed 5 bases and J shed 7 bases, with 14 bases lying between them. CDR3 DNA sequence: TGCAGCGTTAGGGGGGGGGCCAGTGAAGCTTTCTTT. This translates into CSVRGGASEAFF.

This clone appeared once. The chain uses TRBV28 and TRBJ1-1, with D perhaps matching TRBD1 (5 bases). The CDR3 extends over 13 amino acids. The V end was cut by 6 bases, the J end by 3 bases, with 11 bases between. Germline values: CDR1 MDHEN, CDR2 SYDVKM. CDR3 sequence reads: CASRSRVYTEAFF. CDR3 nucleotides: TGTGCCAGCAGGAGCAGGGTTTACACTGAAGCTTTCTTT.

This chain connects TRBV11-1 to TRBJ2-3; D tentatively fits TRBD1 or TRBD2 (5 bases each). This CDR3 contains 15 residues. Germline assignment: CDR1 SGHAT and CDR2 FQDESV (reference sequence). The germline V and J ends were trimmed by 6 bases and 0 bases, with 13 bases remaining between them. The CDR3 region is CASSSMGVSTDTQYF. The CDR3 region has the DNA TGTGCCAGCAGTTCCATGGGGGTGAGCACAGATACGCAGTATTTT. Filled out from reference TRBV11-1 and TRBJ2-3, the complete variable domain reads EAEVAQSPRYKITEKSQAVAFWCDPISGHATLYWYRQILGQGPELLVQFQDESVVDDSQLPKDRFSAERLKGVDSTLKIQPAELGDSAMYLCASSSMGVSTDTQYFGPGTRLTVL.